Reported below is one T cell receptor beta chain. The data originate from a study of control samples from healthy donors and cancer patients. V was cut by 1 base and J by 0 bases, with 12 bases left in between. The germline CDR1 and CDR2 sequences are SGDLS and YYNGEE. CDR3 length: 16 residues. Produced via immunoSEQ multiplex PCR; TCRdb's table is partial and in-frame only. Of about 140,000 clones in the sample, approximately 90% were seen once. V is TRBV9 and J is TRBJ2-3, with D tentatively TRBD2 (6 bases). The clonotype was recovered from a woman younger than 45 in good health. The sequenced material came from blood. The CDR3 spells CASSVRGLTSTDTQYF. As DNA, the CDR3 is TGTGCCAGCAGCGTACGGGGGTTGACTAGCACAGATACGCAGTATTTT.